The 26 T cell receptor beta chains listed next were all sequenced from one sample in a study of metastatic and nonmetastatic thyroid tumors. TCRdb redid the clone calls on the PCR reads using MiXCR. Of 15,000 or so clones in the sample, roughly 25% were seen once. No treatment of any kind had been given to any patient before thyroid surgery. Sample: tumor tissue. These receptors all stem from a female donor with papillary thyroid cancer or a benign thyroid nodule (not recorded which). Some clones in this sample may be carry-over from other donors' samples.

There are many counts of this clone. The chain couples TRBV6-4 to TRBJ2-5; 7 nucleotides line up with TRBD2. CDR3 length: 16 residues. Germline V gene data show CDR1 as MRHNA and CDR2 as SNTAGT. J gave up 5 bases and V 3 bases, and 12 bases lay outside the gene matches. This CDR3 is CASSESGGGGLETQYF. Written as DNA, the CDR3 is TGTGCCAGCAGTGAATCCGGTGGGGGGGGTCTGGAGACCCAGTACTTC.

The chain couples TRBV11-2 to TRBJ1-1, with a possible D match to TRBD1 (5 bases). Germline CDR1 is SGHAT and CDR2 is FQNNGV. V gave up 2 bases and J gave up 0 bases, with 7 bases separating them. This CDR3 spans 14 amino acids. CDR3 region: CASSLQGMNTEAFF. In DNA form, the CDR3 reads TGTGCCAGCAGCTTACAGGGTATGAACACTGAAGCTTTCTTT.

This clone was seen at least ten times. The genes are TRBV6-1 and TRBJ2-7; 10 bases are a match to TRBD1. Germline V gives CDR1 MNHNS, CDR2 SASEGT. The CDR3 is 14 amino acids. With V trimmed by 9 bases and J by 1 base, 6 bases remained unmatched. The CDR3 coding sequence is TGTGCCAGTAACGGACAGGGGGGGTCCTACGAGCAGTACTTC. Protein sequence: CASNGQGGSYEQYF.

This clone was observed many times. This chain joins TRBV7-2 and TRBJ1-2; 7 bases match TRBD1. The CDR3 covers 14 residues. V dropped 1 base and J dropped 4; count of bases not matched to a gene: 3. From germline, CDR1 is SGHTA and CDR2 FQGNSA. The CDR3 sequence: CASSLGQGVYGYTF. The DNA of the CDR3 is TGTGCCAGCAGCTTAGGCCAGGGGGTCTATGGCTACACCTTC.

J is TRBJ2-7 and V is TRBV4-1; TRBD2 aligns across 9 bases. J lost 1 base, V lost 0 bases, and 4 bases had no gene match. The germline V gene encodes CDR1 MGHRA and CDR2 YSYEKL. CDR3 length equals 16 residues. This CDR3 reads CASSQESGLASYEQYF. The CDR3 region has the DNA TGCGCCAGCAGCCAAGAAAGTGGACTAGCGTCCTACGAGCAGTACTTC.

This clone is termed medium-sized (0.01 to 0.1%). This CDR3 reads CASRGRLPGRTDTQYF. DNA of the CDR3: TGTGCCAGCAGGGGAAGACTACCAGGGCGCACAGATACGCAGTATTTT. The chain carries TRBV2 and TRBJ2-3; D might be TRBD1 or TRBD2, each matching 5 bases. The germline gives CDR1 SNHLY, CDR2 FYNNEI. The V gene lost 6 bases and the J gene lost 1 base, with 17 bases spanning the gap. This CDR3 comprises 16 residues.

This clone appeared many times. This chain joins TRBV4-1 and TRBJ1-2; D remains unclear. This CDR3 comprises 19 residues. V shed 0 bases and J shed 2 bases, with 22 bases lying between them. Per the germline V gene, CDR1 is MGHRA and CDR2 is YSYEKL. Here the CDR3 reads CASSQERSRHDTFNYGYTF. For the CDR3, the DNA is TGCGCCAGCAGCCAAGAACGGAGCAGGCATGACACCTTCAACTATGGCTACACCTTC.

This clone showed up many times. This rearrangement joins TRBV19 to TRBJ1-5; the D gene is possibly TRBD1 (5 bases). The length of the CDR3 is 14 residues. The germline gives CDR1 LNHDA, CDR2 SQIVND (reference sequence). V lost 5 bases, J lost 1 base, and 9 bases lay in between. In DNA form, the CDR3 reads TGTGCCAGTAGTCTCCGGGACAGCAATCAGCCCCAGCATTTT. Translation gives CASSLRDSNQPQHF.

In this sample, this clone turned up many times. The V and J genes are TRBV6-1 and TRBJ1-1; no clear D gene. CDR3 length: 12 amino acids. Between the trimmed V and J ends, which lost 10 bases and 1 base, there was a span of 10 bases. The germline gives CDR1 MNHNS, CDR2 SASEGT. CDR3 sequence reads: CATRHPNTEAFF. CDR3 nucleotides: TGTGCCACCAGACACCCGAACACTGAAGCTTTCTTT.

CDR3 sequence reads: CATSTLVGGPRETQYF. The CDR3 nucleotides are TGTGCCACCAGCACCTTAGTTGGAGGGCCGCGAGAGACCCAGTACTTC. The chain is built from TRBV15 and TRBJ2-5; maybe TRBD2 (6 bases). Germline CDR1 reads LNHNV; CDR2 reads YYDKDF (reference sequence). Trimming pared 4 bases from V and 4 bases from J, leaving 19 bases between. This CDR3 contains 16 residues.

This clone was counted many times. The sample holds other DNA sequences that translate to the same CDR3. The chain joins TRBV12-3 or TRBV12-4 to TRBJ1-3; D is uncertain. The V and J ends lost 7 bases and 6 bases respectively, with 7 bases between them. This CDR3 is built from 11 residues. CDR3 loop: CASTLLNTIYF. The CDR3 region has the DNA TGTGCCAGCACCCTGTTAAACACCATATATTTT.

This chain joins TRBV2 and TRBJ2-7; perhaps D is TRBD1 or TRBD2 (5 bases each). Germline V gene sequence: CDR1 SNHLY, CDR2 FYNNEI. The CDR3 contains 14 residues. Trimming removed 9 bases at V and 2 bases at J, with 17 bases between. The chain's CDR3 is CARRFRGVPYEQYF. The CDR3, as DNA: TGTGCCAGACGTTTTCGAGGGGTTCCCTACGAGCAGTACTTC. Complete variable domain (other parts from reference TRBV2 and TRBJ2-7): EPEVTQTPSHQVTQMGQEVILRCVPISNHLYFYWYRQILGQKVEFLVSFYNNEISEKSEIFDDQFSVERPDGSNFTLKIRSTKLEDSAMYFCARRFRGVPYEQYFGPGTRLTVT.

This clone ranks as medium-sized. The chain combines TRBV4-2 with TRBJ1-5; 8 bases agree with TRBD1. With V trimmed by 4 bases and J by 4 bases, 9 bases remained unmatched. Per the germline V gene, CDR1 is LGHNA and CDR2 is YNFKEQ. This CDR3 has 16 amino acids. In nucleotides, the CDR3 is TGTGCCAGCAGCCCCCAGGACAGGGACTTGAATCAGCCCCAGCATTTT. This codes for CASSPQDRDLNQPQHF.

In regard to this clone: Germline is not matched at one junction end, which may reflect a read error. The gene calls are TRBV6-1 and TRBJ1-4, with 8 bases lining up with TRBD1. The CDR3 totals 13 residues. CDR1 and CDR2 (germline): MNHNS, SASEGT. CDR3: CAISGGANERLFF. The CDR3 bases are TGTGCCATTTCAGGGGGCGCGAATGAAAGACTGTTTTTT.

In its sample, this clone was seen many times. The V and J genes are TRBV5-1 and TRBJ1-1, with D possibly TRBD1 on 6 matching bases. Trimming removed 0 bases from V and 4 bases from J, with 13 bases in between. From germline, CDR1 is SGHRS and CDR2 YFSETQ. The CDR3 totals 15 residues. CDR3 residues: CASSLGYRDGTEAFF. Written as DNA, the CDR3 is TGCGCCAGCAGCTTGGGATACAGGGATGGCACTGAAGCTTTCTTT.

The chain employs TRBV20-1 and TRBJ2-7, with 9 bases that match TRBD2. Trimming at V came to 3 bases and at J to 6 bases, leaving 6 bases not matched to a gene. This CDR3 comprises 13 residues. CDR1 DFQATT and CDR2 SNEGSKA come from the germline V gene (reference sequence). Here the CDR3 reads CSASRREGAEQYF. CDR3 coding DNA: TGCAGTGCTAGCAGGCGGGAGGGTGCCGAGCAGTACTTC.

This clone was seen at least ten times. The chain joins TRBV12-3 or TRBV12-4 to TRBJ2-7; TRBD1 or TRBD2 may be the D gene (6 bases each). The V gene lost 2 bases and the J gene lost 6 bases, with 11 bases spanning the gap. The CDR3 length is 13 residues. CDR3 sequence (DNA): TGTGCCAGCAGTTTATCGGGGGCCGCCGAGCAGTACTTC. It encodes CASSLSGAAEQYF.

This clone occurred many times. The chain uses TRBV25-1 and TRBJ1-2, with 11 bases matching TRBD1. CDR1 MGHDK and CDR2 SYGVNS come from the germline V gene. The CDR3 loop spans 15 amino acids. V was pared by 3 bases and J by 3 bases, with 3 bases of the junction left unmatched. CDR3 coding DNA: TGTGCCAGCAGTGAGGGGACAGGGGGGTACTATGGCTACACCTTC. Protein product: CASSEGTGGYYGYTF.

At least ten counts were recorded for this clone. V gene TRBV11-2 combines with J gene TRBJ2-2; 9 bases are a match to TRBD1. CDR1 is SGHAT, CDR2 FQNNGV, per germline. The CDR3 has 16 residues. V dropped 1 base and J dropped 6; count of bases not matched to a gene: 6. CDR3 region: CASSLVAGTGSGELFF. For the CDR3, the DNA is TGTGCCAGCAGCTTAGTAGCCGGGACAGGGTCCGGGGAGCTGTTTTTT.

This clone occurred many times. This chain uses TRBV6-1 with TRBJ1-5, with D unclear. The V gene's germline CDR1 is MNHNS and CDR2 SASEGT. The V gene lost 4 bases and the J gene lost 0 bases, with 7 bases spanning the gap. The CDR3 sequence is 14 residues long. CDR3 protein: CASSGVYSNQPQHF. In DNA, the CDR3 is TGTGCCAGCAGTGGTGTCTATAGCAATCAGCCCCAGCATTTT.

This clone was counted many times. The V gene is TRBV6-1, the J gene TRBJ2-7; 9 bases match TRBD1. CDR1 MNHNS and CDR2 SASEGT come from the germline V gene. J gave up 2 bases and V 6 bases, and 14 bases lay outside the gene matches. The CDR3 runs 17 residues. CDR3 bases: TGTGCCAGCAGCACTCCGGGACAGGGACCCATTACCTACGAGCAGTACTTC. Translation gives CASSTPGQGPITYEQYF.

In nucleotides, the CDR3 is TGCAGTGCTAGAGATCCAGTGCGAAACTATGGCTACACCTTC. Translation: CSARDPVRNYGYTF. The V and J genes are TRBV20-1 and TRBJ1-2; D is undetermined. The CDR3 totals 14 residues. V was cut by 0 bases and J by 2 bases, with 10 bases left in between. Germline assignment: CDR1 DFQATT and CDR2 SNEGSKA (reference sequence).

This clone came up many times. The CDR3 coding sequence is TGCGCCAGCAGCTTCCAGGGTTGGAATGAGCAGTTCTTC. Translating it yields CASSFQGWNEQFF. This chain links TRBV5-1 with TRBJ2-1; maybe TRBD1 (5 bases). Germline CDR1 reads SGHRS; CDR2 reads YFSETQ. Trimming cost V 2 bases and J 7 bases, with 10 bases left between them. CDR3 size: 13 residues.

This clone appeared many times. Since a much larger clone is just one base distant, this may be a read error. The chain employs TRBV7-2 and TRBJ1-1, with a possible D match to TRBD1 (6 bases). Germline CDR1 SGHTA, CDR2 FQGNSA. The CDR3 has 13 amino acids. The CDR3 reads CASSRDRNTGAFF. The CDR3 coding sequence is TGTGCCAGCAGCCGTGACAGGAACACTGGAGCTTTCTTT.

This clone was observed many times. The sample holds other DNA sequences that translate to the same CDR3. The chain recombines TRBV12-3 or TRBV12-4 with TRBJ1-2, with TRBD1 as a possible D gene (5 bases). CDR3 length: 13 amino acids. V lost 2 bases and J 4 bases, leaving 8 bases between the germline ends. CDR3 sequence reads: CASSLRGPYGYTF. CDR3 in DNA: TGTGCCAGCAGTTTAAGGGGACCCTATGGCTACACCTTC.

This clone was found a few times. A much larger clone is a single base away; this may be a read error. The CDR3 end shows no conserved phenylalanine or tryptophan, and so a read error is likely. CDR3 sequence reads: CASTRLVESYEQYS. Here the CDR3 DNA reads TGTGCCAGCACCCGACTAGTGGAATCCTACGAGCAGTACTCC. V usage is TRBV6-1 and J usage is TRBJ2-7; D is perhaps TRBD2 (6 bases). V gave up 7 bases and J gave up 1 base, with 14 bases separating them. This CDR3 has 14 residues. The germline CDR1 and CDR2 sequences are MNHNS and SASEGT.